These 29 T cell receptor beta chains originate from one sample sequenced in a study of blood T cell repertoires in COVID-19. The data were produced by immunoSEQ multiplex PCR, yet TCRdb's version contains in-frame clones alone and is incomplete. The data contain about 180,000 clones, 80% to 90% of them singletons. Sequenced material: peripheral blood. The receptors stem from a middle-aged man with active or convalescent COVID-19.

The chain couples TRBV29-1 to TRBJ1-2, with D hard to call. The CDR3 extends over 14 amino acids. The ends were cut back, 2 bases at V and 2 bases at J, with 12 bases in the middle. Germline assignment: CDR1 SQVTM and CDR2 ANQGSEA. The CDR3 here is CSVEPSGGNYGYTF. The DNA of the CDR3 is TGCAGCGTTGAACCGTCAGGAGGAAACTATGGCTACACCTTC.

This clone showed up just once. The chain employs TRBV12-3 or TRBV12-4 and TRBJ1-4; D call uncertain. The CDR3 totals 13 residues. Between the trimmed V and J ends, which lost 4 bases and 5 bases, there was a span of 8 bases. The CDR3 nucleotides read TGTGCCAGCAGTTCGACGGGGAATGAAAAACTGTTTTTT. Encoded protein: CASSSTGNEKLFF.

This rearrangement joins TRBV3-1 (or the pseudogene TRBV3-2) to TRBJ2-1; D may be TRBD1 (6 bases). Trimming stripped 1 base from V and 8 bases from J, with 15 bases between. The CDR3 sequence is 15 residues long. The V gene's germline CDR1 is LGHDT and CDR2 YNNKEL (reference sequence). CDR3 bases: TGTGCCAGCAGCCAAGGGGACAATATCGGGCATGAGCAGTTCTTC. Its translation is CASSQGDNIGHEQFF.

This chain links TRBV6-5 with TRBJ1-1; D is unresolved. Trimming removed 5 bases at V and 1 base at J, with 11 bases between. The CDR3 contains 14 residues. Germline V gives CDR1 MNHEY, CDR2 SVGAGI. CDR3 region: CASSTPRRNTEAFF. As DNA, the CDR3 is TGTGCCAGCAGTACCCCGAGGAGGAACACTGAAGCTTTCTTT.

With respect to this clone: In the same sample, other DNA sequences code for this CDR3. V is TRBV7-3 and J is TRBJ1-1, with no clear D. Germline-derived CDR1 and CDR2 are SGHTA and FQGTGA. Trimming cost V 2 bases and J 0 bases, with 4 bases left between them. The CDR3 length is 13 residues. In nucleotides, the CDR3 is TGTGCCAGCAGCTTACAAATGAACACTGAAGCTTTCTTT. Protein sequence: CASSLQMNTEAFF.

This chain links TRBV25-1 with TRBJ2-5; 8 positions agree with TRBD1. Trimming took 6 bases from V and 1 from J; bases not matched to a gene: 7. The CDR3 contains 15 residues. Germline CDR1 and CDR2: MGHDK and SYGVNS. Here the CDR3 reads CASRLGQGGQETQYF. CDR3 in DNA: TGTGCCAGCAGACTAGGACAGGGAGGCCAAGAGACCCAGTACTTC.

The genes are TRBV7-7 and TRBJ1-1; 8 bases fit TRBD1. Germline trimming cut 2 bases from V and 5 bases from J; bases unmatched to any gene: 10. There are 16 residues in the CDR3. Germline assignment: CDR1 SSHAT and CDR2 FNYEAQ (reference sequence). The CDR3 reads CASSLLRDRFLTEAFF. For the CDR3, the DNA is TGTGCCAGCAGCTTATTAAGGGACAGGTTTTTAACTGAAGCTTTCTTT.

The rearrangement links TRBV29-1 to TRBJ1-1, with 10 nucleotides matching TRBD1. This CDR3 is built from 15 residues. The V and J ends lost 5 bases and 1 base, in that order; junction bases with no gene match: 7. Germline V lookup: CDR1 SQVTM, CDR2 ANQGSEA. The CDR3 here is CSVTGTGAKNTEAFF. CDR3 bases: TGCAGCGTTACCGGGACAGGGGCCAAGAACACTGAAGCTTTCTTT.

The chain employs TRBV12-3 or TRBV12-4 and TRBJ1-6, with a possible D match to TRBD1 (5 bases). The CDR3 loop spans 13 amino acids. Trimming stripped 6 bases from V and 7 bases from J, with 10 bases between. CDR3 in amino acids: CASRLRENSPLHF. CDR3 sequence (DNA): TGTGCCAGCAGACTCAGGGAAAATTCACCCCTCCACTTT.

The chain carries TRBV28 and TRBJ1-5, with unresolved D. V lost 8 bases and J lost 0, with 5 bases in between. CDR3 length equals 12 residues. Germline V CDR1 and CDR2: MDHEN, SYDVKM. The CDR3 DNA is TGTGCCAGCGTCCATAGCAATCAGCCCCAGCATTTT. This translates into CASVHSNQPQHF.

The chain couples TRBV19 to TRBJ2-7; possible D gene TRBD1, 6 bases. Per germline, CDR1 LNHDA and CDR2 SQIVND (reference sequence). CDR3 length equals 14 residues. V was shortened by 5 bases and J by 4 bases, with 15 bases between the two germline ends. CDR3 in amino acids: CASSPQDSLYEQYF. The CDR3 region has the DNA TGTGCCAGTAGTCCTCAGGACAGTTTGTACGAGCAGTACTTC. The full variable domain, with the rest looked up from reference TRBV19 and TRBJ2-7, is DGGITQSPKYLFRKEGQNVTLSCEQNLNHDAMYWYRQDPGQGLRLIYYSQIVNDFQKGDIAEGYSVSREKKESFPLTVTSAQKNPTAFYLCASSPQDSLYEQYFGPGTRLTVT.

The chain is built from TRBV7-9 and TRBJ1-4, with no clear D. The CDR3 spans 14 residues. V was cut by 1 base and J by 5 bases, with 8 bases left in between. The germline V gene encodes CDR1 SEHNR and CDR2 FQNEAQ (reference sequence). This CDR3 reads CASSLVDGNEKLFF. For the CDR3, the DNA is TGTGCCAGCAGCTTAGTCGACGGGAATGAAAAACTGTTTTTT.

The table lists this clone with a few counts. The chain couples TRBV28 to TRBJ2-7, with 7 bases that match TRBD1. This CDR3 has 15 amino acids. The V and J ends lost 7 bases and 0 bases, in that order; junction bases with no gene match: 9. CDR1 and CDR2 from the germline V gene are MDHEN and SYDVKM. The CDR3: CASIPQGGPSYEQYF. DNA for the CDR3: TGTGCCAGCATCCCGCAAGGGGGCCCCTCCTACGAGCAGTACTTC.

V gene TRBV24-1 combines with J gene TRBJ1-2; D perhaps matches TRBD1 (6 bases). The germline V and J ends were trimmed by 3 bases and 7 bases, with 14 bases remaining between them. The CDR3 runs to 14 residues. Germline values: CDR1 KGHDR, CDR2 SFDVKD. CDR3 in amino acids: CATSDPRGDFGYTF. In DNA, the CDR3 is TGTGCCACCAGTGATCCCAGGGGTGATTTTGGCTACACCTTC.

This clone was seen just once. The CDR3 coding sequence is TGCGCCAGCAGATCTAGCCGGGGGGGCCGAGGAGATACGCAGTATTTT. Translating gives CASRSSRGGRGDTQYF. V usage is TRBV5-1 and J usage is TRBJ2-3, with 8 bases lining up with TRBD2. The germline gives CDR1 SGHRS, CDR2 YFSETQ. V gave up 5 bases and J gave up 5 bases; unmatched junction bases: 13. This CDR3 region has 16 residues.

The chain couples TRBV5-1 to TRBJ1-6, with 8 bases matching TRBD1. CDR3 length: 20 amino acids. In germline, CDR1 is SGHRS, CDR2 YFSETQ. Trimming cost V 0 bases and J 7 bases; bases outside gene matches: 18. The CDR3 DNA sequence: TGCGCCAGCAGCTTGGGAAGACTCCCGGGACAGGTGGACAGAAATTCACCCCTCCACTTT. This codes for CASSLGRLPGQVDRNSPLHF.

The chain has TRBV11-3 and TRBJ2-2, with TRBD1 matching over 9 bases. With V trimmed by 5 bases and J by 5 bases, 6 bases remained unmatched. CDR3 size: 15 residues. Germline CDR1 and CDR2: SGHNT and YENEEA. The CDR3 loop reads CASSLIGQGTGELFF. CDR3 nucleotide sequence: TGTGCCAGCAGCCTTATAGGACAGGGGACCGGGGAGCTGTTTTTT.

This chain links TRBV25-1 with TRBJ2-3; 7 bases map to TRBD2. The germline V gene encodes CDR1 MGHDK and CDR2 SYGVNS. V shed 3 bases, J shed 4 bases, and the junction held 16 bases outside the gene matches. The CDR3 loop spans 18 amino acids. CDR3 bases: TGTGCCAGCAGTGATAGGGGCTTCGGGCGGGGGTTAGCAGATACGCAGTATTTT. It is translated as CASSDRGFGRGLADTQYF.

The chain uses TRBV5-4 and TRBJ2-3, with D possibly matching TRBD1 (6 bases). Per germline, CDR1 SGHNT and CDR2 YYREEE (reference sequence). Trimming took off 4 bases at V and 2 bases at J, with 17 bases between the two ends. The CDR3 extends over 16 amino acids. In DNA, the CDR3 is TGTGCCAGCAGCCATGACAGGTCGATCCCCACAGATACGCAGTATTTT. This translates into CASSHDRSIPTDTQYF.

The chain recombines TRBV6-5 with TRBJ1-5, with 8 nucleotides matching TRBD1. The J segment lost 6 bases and the V segment lost 6 bases, leaving 7 bases of the junction unmatched. The CDR3 has 14 amino acids. Germline V lookup: CDR1 MNHEY, CDR2 SVGAGI. The DNA for the CDR3 is TGTGCCAGCAGCAAACAGGGGGGAGGTCAGCCCCAGCATTTT. Protein product: CASSKQGGGQPQHF.

V usage is TRBV4-2 and J usage is TRBJ2-1; TRBD2 is a possible D gene (5 bases). V lost 3 bases and J lost 2, with 8 bases in between. CDR3 size: 14 residues. From germline, CDR1 is LGHNA and CDR2 YNFKEQ. The CDR3, as DNA: TGTGCCAGCAGCCAGTCCGGGACCTACAATGAGCAGTTCTTC. This gives the protein CASSQSGTYNEQFF.

The chain employs TRBV5-1 and TRBJ1-3; D is undetermined. V gave up 0 bases and J gave up 7 bases, with 26 bases separating them. CDR3 length: 19 amino acids. Germline V CDR1 and CDR2: SGHRS, YFSETQ. CDR3 residues: CASSLAWVMAGQRINTIYF. For the CDR3, the DNA is TGCGCCAGCAGCTTGGCCTGGGTAATGGCCGGGCAGCGGATCAACACCATATATTTT.

The chain joins TRBV28 to TRBJ2-4, with D possibly being TRBD2 (5 bases). The CDR3 extends over 16 amino acids. V was pared by 4 bases and J by 6 bases, with 19 bases between. Per the germline V gene, CDR1 is MDHEN and CDR2 is SYDVKM. The DNA for the CDR3 is TGTGCCAGCAGTTCCCCAATAGCCTCCCGGGGAAACATTCAGTACTTC. Encoded protein: CASSSPIASRGNIQYF.

The CDR3 reads CASSRTGGDSPLHF. As DNA, the CDR3 is TGTGCCAGCAGCCGAACAGGGGGCGATTCACCCCTCCACTTT. The chain recombines TRBV7-6 with TRBJ1-6; 9 bases match TRBD1. CDR3 length equals 14 residues. V gave up 5 bases and J gave up 8 bases; unmatched junction bases: 4. Germline V CDR1 and CDR2: SGHVS, FNYEAQ. Combining the CDR3 with reference TRBV7-6 and TRBJ1-6 gives the whole variable domain GAGVSQSPRYKVTKRGQDVALRCDPISGHVSLYWYRQALGQGPEFLTYFNYEAQQDKSGLPNDRFSAERPEGSISTLTIQRTEQRDSAMYRCASSRTGGDSPLHFGNGTRLTVT.

This sequence joins TRBV10-3 and TRBJ1-4; D is possibly TRBD1 (6 bases). This CDR3 is 14 amino acids long. CDR1 and CDR2 (germline): ENHRY, SYGVKD. With 6 bases removed from V and 2 bases from J, the gap between germline ends came to 10 bases. The CDR3 DNA reads as TGTGCCATCAGCACCACAGGGACTAATGAAAAACTGTTTTTT. Translating it yields CAISTTGTNEKLFF.

This chain links TRBV28 with TRBJ1-2, with D maybe TRBD1 (5 bases). CDR1 and CDR2 (germline): MDHEN, SYDVKM. This CDR3 region has 18 residues. V was cut by 5 bases and J by 3 bases, with 25 bases left in between. This CDR3 reads CASSPATQGKLDYYGYTF. For the CDR3, the DNA is TGTGCCAGCAGTCCCGCCACGCAGGGAAAACTTGACTACTATGGCTACACCTTC.

This clone came up a few times. The rearrangement links TRBV3-1 (or the pseudogene TRBV3-2) to TRBJ2-7; D is possibly TRBD2 (6 bases). Trimming removed 4 bases at V and 5 bases at J, with 12 bases between. Germline loops: CDR1 LGHDT, CDR2 YNNKEL (reference sequence). This CDR3 is 13 amino acids long. CDR3 loop: CASSRDGGDEQYF. CDR3 coding DNA: TGTGCCAGCAGCCGGGACGGCGGGGACGAGCAGTACTTC.

The rearrangement joins TRBV3-1 (or the pseudogene TRBV3-2) to TRBJ1-6; 9 nucleotides agree with TRBD1. V trimming: 5 bases; J trimming: 9 bases; junction bases outside the gene matches: 8. Germline V CDR1 and CDR2: LGHDT, YNNKEL (reference sequence). The CDR3 covers 15 residues. The CDR3 coding sequence is TGTGCCAGCAGCGAACCGGGACAGGGCCTTTCACCCCTCCACTTT. Translated: CASSEPGQGLSPLHF.

V is TRBV19 and J is TRBJ1-4, with TRBD1 identical over 7 bases. The V gene's germline CDR1 is LNHDA and CDR2 SQIVND (reference sequence). CDR3 length: 13 residues. The junction had 2 bases not matched to a gene; V was cut back by 4 bases and J by 6 bases. Here the CDR3 reads CASSTQGDEKLFF. The CDR3, as DNA: TGTGCCAGTAGTACCCAGGGGGATGAAAAACTGTTTTTT.